This record concerns one T cell receptor beta chain sequence. What it binds is not known. Sequencing used immunoSEQ multiplex PCR; TCRdb keeps in-frame clones, though not all of them. Among approximately 79,000 clones listed, more than 85% were seen once. Patients with autoimmune history or systemic immunosuppression were excluded. Germline values: CDR1 LNHDA, CDR2 SQIVND (reference sequence). Between the trimmed V and J ends, which lost 10 bases and 5 bases, there was a span of 17 bases. The CDR3 covers 13 residues. The sample belongs to a study of OX40 agonist ivuxolimab in advanced cancers. On the study more broadly: With a range of roughly 20 to 80, age averaged 60 years, and about 82% were male. Partial responses were achieved by three patients: one hepatocellular carcinoma, two cutaneous melanoma.

Study-wide findings and caveats: Some patients without response likewise showed low normalized clonal expansion.

The V gene is TRBV19, the J gene TRBJ2-5; no reliable D call. Sample: CD4+ or CD8+ T cells sorted from blood, taken in a trial of the OX40 agonist ivuxolimab. The sequence was collected from an adult with an advanced solid tumor such as melanoma, head and neck, liver or kidney cancer. The CDR3 sequence: CATSSTALETQYF. Written as DNA, the CDR3 is TGTGCCACCAGTAGTACCGCTTTGGAGACCCAGTACTTC.